The 4 T cell receptor beta chains given below trace back to one sample, sequenced in a study of blood T cell repertoires in COVID-19. Libraries were prepared by immunoSEQ multiplex PCR; TCRdb keeps only in-frame clonotypes and omits some of them. The sample contains 200,000 to 250,000 clones, 70% to 90% of which appear only once. Sequenced sample: PBMCs or T cells enriched from blood (not recorded which). Source of these receptors: a young man who had recovered from COVID-19.

In this sample, this clone turned up once. The V call is TRBV19, the J call TRBJ2-6; 7 positions agree with TRBD1. Germline loops: CDR1 LNHDA, CDR2 SQIVND (reference sequence). This CDR3 comprises 15 residues. V lost 4 bases and J lost 2; bases outside the gene matches: 2. CDR3 in amino acids: CASSRTGPGANVLTF. The CDR3 bases are TGTGCCAGTAGTAGGACAGGTCCTGGGGCCAACGTCCTGACTTTC.

The chain joins TRBV7-9 to TRBJ1-5; D is possibly TRBD1 (6 bases). The germline gives CDR1 SEHNR, CDR2 FQNEAQ (reference sequence). This CDR3 spans 14 amino acids. Trimming took 5 bases from V and 6 from J, leaving 14 bases between them. The CDR3 region is CASSAGGGRQPQHF. CDR3 in DNA: TGTGCCAGCAGCGCTGGGGGGGGGCGTCAGCCCCAGCATTTT.

This clone is labeled medium-sized. The genes are TRBV27 and TRBJ2-7; TRBD1 agrees at 9 bases. From germline, CDR1 is MNHEY and CDR2 SMNVEV (reference sequence). The V segment lost 5 bases and the J segment 0 bases; nucleotides outside the gene matches: 5. The CDR3 consists of 15 residues. CDR3 nucleotide sequence: TGTGCCAGCAGTCTCAAGGACAGGGGCTCCTACGAGCAGTACTTC. It is translated as CASSLKDRGSYEQYF.

The rearrangement links TRBV12-3 or TRBV12-4 to TRBJ2-5, with D possibly TRBD2 on 5 matching bases. The CDR3 consists of 11 residues. Trimming stripped 5 bases from V and 7 bases from J, with 8 bases between. CDR3 DNA: TGTGCCAGCAGTCCCCGGGGGACCCAGTACTTC. It translates to CASSPRGTQYF.